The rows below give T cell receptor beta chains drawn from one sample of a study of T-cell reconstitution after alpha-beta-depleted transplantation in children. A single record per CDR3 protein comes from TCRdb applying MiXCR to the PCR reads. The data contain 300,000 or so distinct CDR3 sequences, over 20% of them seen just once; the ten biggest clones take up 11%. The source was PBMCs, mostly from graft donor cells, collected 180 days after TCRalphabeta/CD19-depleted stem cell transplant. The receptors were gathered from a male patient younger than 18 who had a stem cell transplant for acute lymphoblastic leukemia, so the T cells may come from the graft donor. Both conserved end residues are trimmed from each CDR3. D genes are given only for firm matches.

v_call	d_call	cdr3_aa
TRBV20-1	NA	SAPSPGGYT
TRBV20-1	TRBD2	RASTSGTTDTQY
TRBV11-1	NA	ASSPEVYWESGANVLT
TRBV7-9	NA	ASSLYLEDGYT
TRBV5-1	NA	ASSFEGWQETQY
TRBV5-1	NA	ASSLAGTLSTQY
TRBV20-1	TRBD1	SARTGVEQF
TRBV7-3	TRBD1	ASSFRGGNTEAF
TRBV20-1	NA	SASRAEGAYEQY
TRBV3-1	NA	ASTQGTGTLRGTEQF
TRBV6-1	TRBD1	ASSDIWTGGSYEQY
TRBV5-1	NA	ASSFEGGWSEAF
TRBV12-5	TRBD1	ASGIRYRGSTDTQY
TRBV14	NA	ASSQDDSSYNEQF
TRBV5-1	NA	ASSPATHSPLH
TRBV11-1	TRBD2	ASTPVVGLAGAETQY
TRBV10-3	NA	AISEPLTEAF
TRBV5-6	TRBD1	ASSLSQGGYSTEAF